A single T cell receptor beta chain is shown here with its context. The antigen is unknown. The data stem from a study of T cell responses to AZD1222 COVID-19 vaccine. Regarding the study as a whole: Regions 160-218 and 743-854 held dominance among vaccine-associated CD4 TCRs, which spanned spike. Among spike-specific TCRs, nearly half reportedly target unmutated variant regions. Among the donors, most were white British and more were female, and clonal diversity was possibly underestimated. Without day 14 samples, only post-peak T cell repertoires were studied.

The method was immunoSEQ multiplex PCR; TCRdb's version includes in-frame clones alone and lacks a portion of them. The sample contains just under 90,000 clones, about 90% of which appear only once. Germline assignment: CDR1 LNHDA and CDR2 SQIVND (reference sequence). The CDR3 has 14 amino acids. V was clipped by 5 bases and J by 1 base, with 11 bases between them. The sample was peripheral blood, taken on day 0 of MenACWY control vaccination. The rearrangement uses TRBV19 and TRBJ2-5; D is uncertain. The source of this sequence is an adult in good health. CDR3 in amino acids: CASSPSGPQETQYF. CDR3 DNA sequence: TGTGCCAGTAGTCCATCGGGCCCCCAAGAGACCCAGTACTTC. Supplemented by reference TRBV19 and TRBJ2-5, the full variable domain reads DGGITQSPKYLFRKEGQNVTLSCEQNLNHDAMYWYRQDPGQGLRLIYYSQIVNDFQKGDIAEGYSVSREKKESFPLTVTSAQKNPTAFYLCASSPSGPQETQYFGPGTRLLVL.